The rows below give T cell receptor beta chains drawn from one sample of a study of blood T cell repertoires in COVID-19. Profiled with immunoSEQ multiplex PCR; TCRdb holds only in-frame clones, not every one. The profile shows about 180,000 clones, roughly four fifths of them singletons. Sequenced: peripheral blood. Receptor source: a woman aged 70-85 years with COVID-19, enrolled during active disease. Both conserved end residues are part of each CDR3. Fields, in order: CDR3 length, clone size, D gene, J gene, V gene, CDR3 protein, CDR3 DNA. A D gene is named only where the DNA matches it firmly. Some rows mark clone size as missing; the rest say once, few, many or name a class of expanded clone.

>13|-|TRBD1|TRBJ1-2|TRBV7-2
CASSWDRGDGYTF
TGTGCCAGCAGCTGGGACAGGGGAGATGGCTACACCTTC
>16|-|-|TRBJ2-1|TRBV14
CASSLIGREGLDEQFF
TGTGCCAGCAGCCTAATCGGGCGGGAAGGTCTTGATGAGCAGTTCTTC
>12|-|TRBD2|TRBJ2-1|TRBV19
CASSMGRDEQFF
TGTGCCAGTAGTATGGGGAGGGATGAGCAGTTCTTC
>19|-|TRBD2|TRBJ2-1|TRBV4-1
CASSQDYEGLAAGGNEQFF
TGCGCCAGCAGCCAAGATTACGAAGGACTAGCGGCAGGAGGCAATGAGCAGTTCTTC
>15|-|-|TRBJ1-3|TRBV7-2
CASSFSSSQGNTIYF
TGTGCCAGCAGCTTCAGTAGCTCGCAAGGAAACACCATATATTTT
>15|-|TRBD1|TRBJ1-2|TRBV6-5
CASRDPGTGGLGYTF
TGTGCCAGCAGAGACCCCGGGACAGGGGGTTTGGGCTACACCTTC
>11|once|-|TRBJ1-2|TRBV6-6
CASSYSYGYTF
TGTGCCAGCAGTTATAGTTATGGCTACACCTTC
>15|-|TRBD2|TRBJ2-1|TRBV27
CASSLRLAGGDEQFF
TGTGCCAGCAGTCTTCGACTAGCGGGAGGGGATGAGCAGTTCTTC
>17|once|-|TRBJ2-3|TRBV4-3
CASSQDIGVPGTDTQYF
TGCGCCAGCAGCCAAGATATAGGGGTTCCGGGCACAGATACGCAGTATTTT
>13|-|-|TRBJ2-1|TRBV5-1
CASSSLLGNEQFF
TGCGCCAGCAGCTCCCTTCTAGGCAATGAGCAGTTCTTC
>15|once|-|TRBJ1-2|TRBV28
CASSSRDTSRYGYTF
TGTGCCAGCAGTTCCCGGGACACATCCCGCTATGGCTACACCTTC
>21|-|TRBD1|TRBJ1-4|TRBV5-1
CASSLSMGQGLLRSTNEKLFF
TGCGCCAGCAGCTTATCGATGGGACAGGGGCTCCTTCGTTCAACTAATGAAAAACTGTTTTTT
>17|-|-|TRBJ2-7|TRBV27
CASSLSGDSVENGEQYF
TGTGCCAGCAGTTTATCGGGAGACTCGGTAGAAAATGGCGAGCAGTACTTC
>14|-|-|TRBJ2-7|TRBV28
CASGSTPLPYEQYF
TGTGCCAGCGGGTCGACACCCCTTCCCTACGAGCAGTACTTC
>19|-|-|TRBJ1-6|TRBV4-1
CASSQDRSHPIELNSPLHF
TGCGCCAGCAGCCAAGATAGATCTCACCCGATTGAACTGAATTCACCCCTCCACTTT
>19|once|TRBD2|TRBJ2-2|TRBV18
CASSPRVAGGHPNTGELFF
TGTGCCAGCTCACCACGAGTAGCGGGAGGACACCCGAACACCGGGGAGCTGTTTTTT
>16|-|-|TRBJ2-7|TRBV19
CASHGGALNDGYEQYF
TGTGCCAGCCATGGGGGCGCGTTGAACGATGGCTACGAGCAGTACTTC
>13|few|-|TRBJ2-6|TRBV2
CASAKSGANVLTF
TGTGCCAGCGCGAAATCTGGGGCCAACGTCCTGACTTTC
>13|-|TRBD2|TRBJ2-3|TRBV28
CASRSPGGSAQYF
TGTGCCAGCAGATCTCCCGGCGGGAGTGCGCAGTATTTT
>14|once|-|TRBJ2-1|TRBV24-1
CATSDGGSYNEQFF
TGTGCCACCAGTGATGGAGGGTCCTACAATGAGCAGTTCTTC
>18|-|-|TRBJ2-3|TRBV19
CASSMVGVRGPFTDTQYF
TGTGCCAGTAGTATGGTGGGAGTCAGGGGACCTTTCACAGATACGCAGTATTTT
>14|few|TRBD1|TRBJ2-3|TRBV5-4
CASSWGQGPDTQYF
TGTGCCAGCAGCTGGGGACAGGGTCCAGATACGCAGTATTTT
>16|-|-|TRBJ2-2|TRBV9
CASSGSLETNTGELFF
TGTGCCAGCAGCGGCTCACTGGAGACCAACACCGGGGAGCTGTTTTTT
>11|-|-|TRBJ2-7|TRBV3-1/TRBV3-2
CASSQDQRQYF
TGTGCCAGCAGCCAAGATCAGCGGCAGTACTTC
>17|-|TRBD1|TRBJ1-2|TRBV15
CATSSEQGAQVNYGYTF
TGTGCCACCAGCAGTGAACAGGGGGCGCAAGTGAATTATGGCTACACCTTC
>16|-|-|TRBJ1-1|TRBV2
CASKAMGQGTETEAFF
TGTGCCAGCAAAGCCATGGGGCAAGGTACCGAAACTGAAGCTTTCTTT
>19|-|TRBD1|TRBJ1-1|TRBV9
CASSDPFPGQGTRPTEAFF
TGTGCCAGCAGCGACCCATTCCCGGGACAGGGGACGCGTCCCACTGAAGCTTTCTTT
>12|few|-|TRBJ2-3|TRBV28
CAHTGSTDTQYF
TGTGCCCACACAGGGTCCACAGATACGCAGTATTTT